This T cell receptor (beta chain) was obtained from a study of beta chain features in type 1 diabetes. Sequenced material consisted of expressed TCRB transcripts (all of the isolated RNA was reverse transcribed). Assay used: immunoSEQ multiplex PCR; TCRdb lists only in-frame clones, some missing. Of 25,000 to 30,000 clones in the sample, around 60% were seen once. All of the sorted populations showed purity greater than 95%. For this clone: Its antigen remains unidentified.

Overall study findings and caveats: Shortening of TCRB CDR3s, moderate but significant, appeared in all four CD4+ subsets of Type 1 diabetes patients. Naive, central memory and Treg TCRB repertoires appeared more alike in patients than in healthy donors.

The CDR3 is 16 amino acids. Trimming shortened V by 3 bases and J by 3 bases, and 16 bases separated the two germline ends. Germline V lookup: CDR1 SGDLS, CDR2 YYNGEE. Sequencing was carried out using Tregs from blood. The rearrangement uses TRBV9 and TRBJ2-1, with a possible D match to TRBD2 (6 bases). The receptor was isolated from a young woman with type 1 diabetes. The CDR3 nucleotides read TGTGCCAGCAGCGCCGCCTCGGGACTCCTCTACAATGAGCAGTTCTTC. It codes for CASSAASGLLYNEQFF. The full variable domain, in which reference TRBV9 and TRBJ2-1 provide the parts outside the CDR3, is DSGVTQTPKHLITATGQRVTLRCSPRSGDLSVYWYQQSLDQGLQFLIQYYNGEERAKGNILERFSAQQFPDLHSELNLSSLELGDSALYFCASSAASGLLYNEQFFGPGTRLTVL.